The 28 T cell receptor beta chains below all came from one sample that was sequenced in a study of cytomegalovirus exposure and HLA in healthy donors. PCR amplification relied on 60 Vbeta primers (plus 13 Jbeta primers). The assay was immunoSEQ multiplex PCR, and TCRdb's table has in-frame clones only and misses some. The repertoire holds about 140,000 clones, with just over 70% as singletons. The sample consisted of PBMCs. The receptors were gathered from a woman in her 30s in good health and CMV-seronegative.

The genes are TRBV2 and TRBJ1-5; TRBD1 matches 8 bases. This CDR3 spans 16 amino acids. Germline CDR1 SNHLY, CDR2 FYNNEI. The J segment lost 3 bases and the V segment lost 6 bases, leaving 10 bases of the junction unmatched. CDR3 loop: CASSYGQGANNQPQHF. For the CDR3, the DNA is TGTGCCAGCAGCTATGGACAGGGAGCAAACAATCAGCCCCAGCATTTT.

The chain couples TRBV5-1 to TRBJ2-5; TRBD2 is a possible D gene (6 bases). Trimming cost V 0 bases and J 4 bases, with 13 bases left between them. Germline V CDR1 and CDR2: SGHRS, YFSETQ. The CDR3 runs to 15 residues. The CDR3 bases are TGCGCCAGCAGCTTGGGAGAGGGAGGAGGAGAGACCCAGTACTTC. Its translation: CASSLGEGGGETQYF.

CDR3 region: CASSLLDWSEQYF. The CDR3 DNA sequence: TGTGCCAGCAGCCTACTCGATTGGTCCGAGCAGTACTTC. The chain is built from TRBV27 and TRBJ2-5; no firm D call. Near its end, the DNA agrees better with TRBJ2-7, so the J call may be wrong. CDR1 MNHEY and CDR2 SMNVEV come from the germline V gene (reference sequence). This CDR3 comprises 13 residues.

This clone was seen a single time. The genes are TRBV18 and TRBJ1-4, with D unresolved. Deletions cut 5 bases from V and 4 bases from J, with 11 bases between. Germline V CDR1 and CDR2: KGHSH, LQKENI. This CDR3 has 14 amino acids. The CDR3, as DNA: TGTGCCAGCTCAACCGGAGCCGGTAATGAAAAACTGTTTTTT. Amino acids: CASSTGAGNEKLFF.

V gene TRBV30 combines with J gene TRBJ1-2, with 9 bases matching TRBD1. Trimming cost V 5 bases and J 4 bases; bases outside gene matches: 5. The CDR3 is 13 residues long. The germline CDR1 and CDR2 sequences are GTSNPN and SVGIG (reference sequence). The CDR3 loop is CAWGTGRTYGYTF. The CDR3 nucleotides read TGTGCCTGGGGGACAGGGCGGACCTATGGCTACACCTTC.

The rearrangement joins TRBV5-1 to TRBJ2-5; the match to TRBD1 covers 7 bases. V shed 4 bases and J 5 bases; nucleotides not matched to a gene: 14. Germline-derived CDR1 and CDR2 are SGHRS and YFSETQ. The CDR3 consists of 16 residues. This CDR3 is CASSLRAGGVRETQYF. CDR3 DNA sequence: TGCGCCAGCAGCCTTCGGGCAGGGGGAGTTCGTGAGACCCAGTACTTC.

This chain uses TRBV5-6 with TRBJ2-6; D unresolved. The CDR3 consists of 12 residues. V lost 2 bases and J lost 15, with 12 bases in between. Germline-derived CDR1 and CDR2 are SGHDT and YYEEEE. The CDR3 sequence is CASSFGEKPLTF. The DNA for the CDR3 is TGTGCCAGCAGCTTTGGAGAGAAACCCCTGACTTTC.

The chain has TRBV30 and TRBJ1-4; a weak D match, TRBD1 (6 bases). V lost 0 bases to trimming and J lost 8 bases, with 10 bases between them. Germline V CDR1 and CDR2: GTSNPN, SVGIG (reference sequence). CDR3 length: 13 residues. CDR3: CAWSVQGGEKLFF. CDR3 nucleotide sequence: TGTGCCTGGAGTGTACAGGGAGGGGAAAAACTGTTTTTT. Filled out from reference TRBV30 and TRBJ1-4, the complete variable domain reads SQTIHQWPATLVQPVGSPLSLECTVEGTSNPNLYWYRQAAGRGLQLLFYSVGIGQISSEVPQNLSASRPQDRQFILSSKKLLLSDSGFYLCAWSVQGGEKLFFGSGTQLSVL.

The genes are TRBV5-1 and TRBJ1-1; perhaps TRBD1 as D (6 bases). Trimming removed 3 bases from V and 3 bases from J, with 12 bases in between. The length of the CDR3 is 14 residues. Germline V lookup: CDR1 SGHRS, CDR2 YFSETQ. The CDR3 loop reads CASSSRTDYTEAFF. In DNA, the CDR3 is TGCGCCAGCAGCTCCAGGACAGACTACACTGAAGCTTTCTTT.

The V call is TRBV7-2, the J call TRBJ2-2; 8 bases are a match to TRBD1. This CDR3 region has 14 residues. Germline CDR1 SGHTA, CDR2 FQGNSA. The ends lost 6 bases at V and 7 bases at J; junction bases unmatched: 7. The DNA of the CDR3 is TGTGCCAGCAGGTGGACAGGGACCGGCGGGGAGCTGTTTTTT. Translating gives CASRWTGTGGELFF. The full variable domain, its missing parts supplied by reference TRBV7-2 and TRBJ2-2, is GAGVSQSPSNKVTEKGKDVELRCDPISGHTALYWYRQSLGQGLEFLIYFQGNSAPDKSGLPSDRFSAERTGGSVSTLTIQRTQQEDSAVYLCASRWTGTGGELFFGEGSRLTVL.

This chain uses TRBV4-2 with TRBJ2-7; TRBD2 aligns across 9 bases. The CDR3 consists of 15 residues. Per germline, CDR1 LGHNA and CDR2 YNFKEQ. The ends lost 4 bases at V and 6 bases at J; junction bases unmatched: 10. Here the CDR3 reads CASSPAGGPLGEQYF. The CDR3 nucleotides are TGTGCCAGCAGCCCGGCGGGAGGGCCCCTGGGCGAGCAGTACTTC.

Points on this clone: Other DNA sequences from this sample encode an identical CDR3 as well. The chain joins TRBV6-5 to TRBJ1-2, with D perhaps matching TRBD1 (6 bases). This CDR3 has 12 residues. Germline lookup yields CDR1 MNHEY and CDR2 SVGAGI. Trimming left V 6 bases short and J 2 bases short, with 7 bases between. The CDR3 nucleotides are TGTGCCAGCAGGGACAGAAACTATGGCTACACCTTC. Amino acids: CASRDRNYGYTF.

The chain links TRBV5-1 to TRBJ1-3; D uncertain. The V end lost 0 bases, the J end lost 2 bases, and 6 bases lay between the germline ends. The CDR3 extends over 14 amino acids. CDR1 and CDR2 (germline): SGHRS, YFSETQ. The CDR3 reads CASSLASAGNTIYF. In DNA form, the CDR3 reads TGCGCCAGCAGCTTGGCGTCAGCTGGAAACACCATATATTTT.

This clone was seen a few times. The chain carries TRBV4-2 and TRBJ2-5; 8 nucleotides match TRBD1. The CDR3 spans 15 residues. In germline, CDR1 is LGHNA, CDR2 YNFKEQ. V trimming: 1 base; J trimming: 7 bases; junction bases outside the gene matches: 8. The CDR3 DNA reads as TGTGCCAGCAGCCAAGCGCAGGGGGCTTTAGGGACCCAGTACTTC. The encoded protein is CASSQAQGALGTQYF.

The gene calls are TRBV28 and TRBJ2-1; TRBD1 matches 9 bases. The J segment lost 3 bases and the V segment lost 6 bases, leaving 6 bases of the junction unmatched. CDR1 is MDHEN, CDR2 SYDVKM, per germline. There are 15 residues in the CDR3. The CDR3: CASSSRDRDYNEQFF. The CDR3 nucleotides are TGTGCCAGCAGCTCCCGGGACAGGGACTACAATGAGCAGTTCTTC.

This chain joins TRBV7-2 and TRBJ1-3; D not certain. V was shortened by 3 bases and J by 0 bases, with 6 bases between the two germline ends. Germline CDR1 reads SGHTA; CDR2 reads FQGNSA. CDR3 length: 14 amino acids. Here the CDR3 DNA reads TGTGCCAGCAGCTTCCCCTCCTCTGGAAACACCATATATTTT. As protein: CASSFPSSGNTIYF.

This chain connects TRBV10-2 to TRBJ1-2; 10 bases map to TRBD1. Germline trimming cut 7 bases from V and 8 bases from J; bases unmatched to any gene: 4. This CDR3 region has 12 residues. CDR1 and CDR2 (germline): WSHSY, SAAADI. CDR3: CASTGTGEGYTF. The CDR3 DNA reads TGCGCCAGCACCGGGACAGGGGAAGGCTACACCTTC.

The rearrangement joins TRBV6-1 to TRBJ1-6; D is undetermined. This CDR3 spans 16 amino acids. Trimming took 0 bases from V and 5 from J, leaving 11 bases between them. Per the germline V gene, CDR1 is MNHNS and CDR2 is SASEGT. Here the CDR3 DNA reads TGTGCCAGCAGTGAAGCGCGCGGGGTCGATAATTCACCCCTCCACTTT. Amino acid sequence: CASSEARGVDNSPLHF.

This rearrangement joins TRBV5-4 to TRBJ1-1; TRBD1 agrees at 8 bases. This CDR3 comprises 15 residues. CDR1 SGHNT and CDR2 YYREEE come from the germline V gene (reference sequence). The V segment lost 4 bases and the J segment 3 bases; nucleotides outside the gene matches: 8. The CDR3 reads CASSKGQGEYTEAFF. CDR3 nucleotides: TGTGCCAGCAGCAAAGGACAGGGCGAGTACACTGAAGCTTTCTTT.

V gene TRBV6-1 combines with J gene TRBJ2-7; TRBD2 matches at 10 bases. Germline assignment: CDR1 MNHNS and CDR2 SASEGT. This CDR3 spans 13 amino acids. Germline trimming cut 6 bases from V and 4 bases from J; bases unmatched to any gene: 3. CDR3 loop: CASRVTSGYEQYF. DNA of the CDR3: TGTGCCAGCAGGGTGACTAGCGGGTACGAGCAGTACTTC.

This clone has just a few counts. This rearrangement joins TRBV7-9 to TRBJ1-4, with D uncertain. This CDR3 contains 13 residues. The ends were cut back, 2 bases at V and 8 bases at J, with 9 bases in the middle. CDR1 is SEHNR, CDR2 FQNEAQ, per germline (reference sequence). The CDR3 region is CASSLRQEEKLFF. The CDR3 nucleotides are TGTGCCAGCAGCTTACGACAAGAGGAAAAACTGTTTTTT.

V and J are TRBV2 and TRBJ1-1; weak D call: TRBD1 (6 bases). The germline V gene has CDR1 SNHLY and CDR2 FYNNEI. The CDR3 consists of 15 residues. Trimming pared 6 bases from V and 2 bases from J, leaving 16 bases between. The CDR3 loop is CASRSTGTPNTEAFF. The CDR3 nucleotides read TGTGCCAGCAGATCTACCGGGACACCCAACACTGAAGCTTTCTTT.

The V and J genes are TRBV10-3 and TRBJ1-6; D call uncertain. Trimming took 6 bases from V and 5 from J, leaving 14 bases between them. The CDR3 spans 15 residues. Germline CDR1 and CDR2: ENHRY and SYGVKD. Written as DNA, the CDR3 is TGTGCCATCAGACCTTCGACACGGAATAATTCACCCCTCCACTTT. As protein: CAIRPSTRNNSPLHF.

This clone has just a few counts. The junction departs from the called germline gene at one end, perhaps through a read error. The V call is TRBV11-2, the J call TRBJ2-1; no definite D call. CDR1 is SGHAT, CDR2 FQNNGV, per germline. The CDR3 is made up of 12 amino acids. The CDR3 here is CASSSNGAPSIF. The DNA for the CDR3 is TGTGCCAGCAGCTCGAACGGAGCCCCCTCAATCTTC. Looking up the rest from reference TRBV11-2 and TRBJ2-1 gives the full variable domain: EAGVAQSPRYKIIEKRQSVAFWCNPISGHATLYWYQQILGQGPKLLIQFQNNGVVDDSQLPKDRFSAERLKGVDSTLKIQPAKLEDSAVYLCASSSNGAPSIFGPGTRLTVL.

This clone was seen a few times. The chain links TRBV7-2 to TRBJ2-5; 7 bases fit TRBD1. The germline CDR1 and CDR2 sequences are SGHTA and FQGNSA. The ends lost 7 bases at V and 2 bases at J; junction bases unmatched: 4. The CDR3 runs 13 residues. CDR3 in amino acids: CASTSDRQETQYF. In nucleotides, the CDR3 is TGTGCCAGCACCTCGGACAGGCAAGAGACCCAGTACTTC.

The rearrangement links TRBV27 to TRBJ2-5, with 10 bases identical to TRBD2. The germline V gene encodes CDR1 MNHEY and CDR2 SMNVEV (reference sequence). J lost 4 bases, V lost 6 bases, and 5 bases had no gene match. The CDR3 consists of 14 residues. CDR3 amino acids: CASRPLAGLETQYF. The CDR3 coding sequence is TGTGCCAGCAGACCACTAGCGGGATTAGAGACCCAGTACTTC.

There are a few counts of this clone. The chain uses TRBV7-9 and TRBJ1-5, with TRBD1 matching 7 bases. This CDR3 is 19 amino acids long. Trimming took 5 bases from V and 4 from J; bases not matched to a gene: 20. The germline V gene has CDR1 SEHNR and CDR2 FQNEAQ (reference sequence). CDR3 sequence: CASSARSQRDRVRNQPQHF. In nucleotides, the CDR3 is TGTGCCAGCAGCGCGCGATCCCAGAGAGACAGGGTTCGGAATCAGCCCCAGCATTTT.

V usage is TRBV7-9 and J usage is TRBJ1-3; tentative D call: TRBD1 (5 bases). This CDR3 spans 16 amino acids. CDR1 and CDR2 (germline): SEHNR, FQNEAQ (reference sequence). V was trimmed by 4 bases and J by 0 bases, leaving 13 bases between them. The CDR3, as DNA: TGTGCCAGCAGCTCCACCACGGACAACTCTGGAAACACCATATATTTT. Translation: CASSSTTDNSGNTIYF.